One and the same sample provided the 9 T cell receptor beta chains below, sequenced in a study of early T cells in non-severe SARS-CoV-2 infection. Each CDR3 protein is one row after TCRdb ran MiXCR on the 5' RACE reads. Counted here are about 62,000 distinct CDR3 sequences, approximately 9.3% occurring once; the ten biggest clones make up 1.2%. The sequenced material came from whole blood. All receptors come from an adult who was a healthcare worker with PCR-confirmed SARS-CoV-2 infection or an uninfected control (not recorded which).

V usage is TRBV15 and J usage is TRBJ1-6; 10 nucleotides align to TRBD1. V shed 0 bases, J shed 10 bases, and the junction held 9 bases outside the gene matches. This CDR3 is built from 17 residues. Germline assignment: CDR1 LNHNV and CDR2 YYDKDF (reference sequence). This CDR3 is CATSRDRLRTGGSPLHF. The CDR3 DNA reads TGTGCCACCAGCAGAGATCGCCTAAGGACAGGGGGGTCACCCCTCCACTTT.

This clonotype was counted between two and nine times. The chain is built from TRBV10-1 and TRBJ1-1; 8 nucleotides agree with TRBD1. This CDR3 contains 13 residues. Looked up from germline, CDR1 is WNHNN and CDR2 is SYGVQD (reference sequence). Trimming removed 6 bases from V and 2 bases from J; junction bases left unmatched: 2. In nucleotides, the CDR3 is TGCGCCAGCAGCGGACAGGGCAACACTGAAGCTTTCTTT. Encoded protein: CASSGQGNTEAFF.

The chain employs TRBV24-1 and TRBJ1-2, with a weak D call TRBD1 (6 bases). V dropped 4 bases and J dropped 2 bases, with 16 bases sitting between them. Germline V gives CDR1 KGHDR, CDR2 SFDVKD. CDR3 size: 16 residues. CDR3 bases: TGTGCCACCAGTGACACCACACAGGGACCGAACTATGGCTACACCTTC. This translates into CATSDTTQGPNYGYTF.

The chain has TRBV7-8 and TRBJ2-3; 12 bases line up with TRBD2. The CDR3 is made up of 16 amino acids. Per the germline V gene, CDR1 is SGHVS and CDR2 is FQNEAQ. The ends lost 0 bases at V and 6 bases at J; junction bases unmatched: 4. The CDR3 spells CASSLAPSGGGDTQYF. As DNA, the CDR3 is TGTGCCAGCAGCTTAGCACCTAGCGGGGGGGGCGATACGCAGTATTTT.

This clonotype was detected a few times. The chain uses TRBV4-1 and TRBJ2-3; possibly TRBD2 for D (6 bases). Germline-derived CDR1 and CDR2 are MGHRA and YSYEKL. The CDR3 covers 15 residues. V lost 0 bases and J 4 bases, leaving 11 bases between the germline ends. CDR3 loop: CASSQDAAGSDTQYF. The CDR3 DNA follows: TGCGCCAGCAGCCAAGACGCGGCGGGGTCAGATACGCAGTATTTT.

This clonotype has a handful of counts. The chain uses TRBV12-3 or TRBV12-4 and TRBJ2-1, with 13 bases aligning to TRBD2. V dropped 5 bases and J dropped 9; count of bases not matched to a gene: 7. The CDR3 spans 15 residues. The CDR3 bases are TGTGCCAGCAGTGATACTAGCGGGGGGGCACTTGAGCAGTTCTTC. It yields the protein CASSDTSGGALEQFF.

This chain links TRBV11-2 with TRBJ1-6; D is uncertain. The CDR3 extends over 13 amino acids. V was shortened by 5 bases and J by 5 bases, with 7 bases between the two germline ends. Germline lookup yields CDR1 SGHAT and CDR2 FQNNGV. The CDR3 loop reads CASSPGHNSPLHF. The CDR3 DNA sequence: TGTGCCAGCAGCCCAGGTCATAATTCACCCCTCCACTTT.

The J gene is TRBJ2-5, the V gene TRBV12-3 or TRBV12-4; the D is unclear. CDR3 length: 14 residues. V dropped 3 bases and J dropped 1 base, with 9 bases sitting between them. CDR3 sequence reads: CASSFPETQETQYF. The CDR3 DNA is TGTGCCAGCAGTTTTCCAGAAACCCAAGAGACCCAGTACTTC.

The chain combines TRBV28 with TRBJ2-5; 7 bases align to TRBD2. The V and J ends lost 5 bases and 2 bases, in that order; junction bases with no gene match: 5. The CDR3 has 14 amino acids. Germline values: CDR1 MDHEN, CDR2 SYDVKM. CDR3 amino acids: CASSVSGAQETQYF. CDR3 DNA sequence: TGTGCCAGCAGTGTCAGCGGGGCACAAGAGACCCAGTACTTC.